A single sample gave rise to the 15 T cell receptor beta chains below, sequenced in a study of cytomegalovirus exposure and HLA in healthy donors. In the PCR, 60 Vbeta and 13 Jbeta primers were used. Profiling relied on immunoSEQ multiplex PCR, and the TCRdb table lists in-frame clones only, not all of them. The sample records 90,000 to 110,000 clones, roughly 79% being singletons. The sample consisted of PBMCs. The receptors here all came from a woman between 50 and 59 years old in good health and CMV-seropositive.

This clone came up once. The chain carries TRBV18 and TRBJ2-3; 9 nucleotides match TRBD2. V lost 3 bases, J lost 3 bases, and 10 bases stayed unmatched. The germline CDR1 and CDR2 sequences are KGHSH and LQKENI. The CDR3 runs to 17 residues. The CDR3 loop reads CASSPLPTSGQTDTQYF. As DNA, the CDR3 is TGTGCCAGCTCACCCCTACCTACTAGCGGGCAAACAGATACGCAGTATTTT.

The chain carries TRBV7-9 and TRBJ2-5, with D tentatively TRBD1 (5 bases). In germline, CDR1 is SEHNR, CDR2 FQNEAQ (reference sequence). The CDR3 loop spans 15 amino acids. Trimming cost V 2 bases and J 4 bases, with 14 bases left between them. The CDR3 region has the DNA TGTGCCAGCAGCTTATCAGGCGCAGGGCGAGAGACCCAGTACTTC. Residues: CASSLSGAGRETQYF. The full variable domain, completed using reference TRBV7-9 and TRBJ2-5, is DTGVSQNPRHKITKRGQNVTFRCDPISEHNRLYWYRQTLGQGPEFLTYFQNEAQLEKSRLLSDRFSAERPKGSFSTLEIQRTEQGDSAMYLCASSLSGAGRETQYFGPGTRLLVL.

The rearrangement uses TRBV6-5 and TRBJ2-7, with TRBD1 matching 8 bases. Germline V lookup: CDR1 MNHEY, CDR2 SVGAGI. The trim removed 4 bases at V and 6 bases at J, leaving 11 bases unmatched. The CDR3 loop spans 15 amino acids. The CDR3 DNA reads as TGTGCCAGCAGTTCCGCCCGGACAGGGAAGTGCGAGCAGTACTTC. It specifies CASSSARTGKCEQYF.

This clone is a singleton in its sample. This chain joins TRBV5-5 and TRBJ2-7, with unresolved D. Germline V gene lookup returns CDR1 SGHKS and CDR2 YYEKEE (reference sequence). This CDR3 is built from 13 residues. V shed 2 bases and J shed 0 bases, with 6 bases lying between them. CDR3 sequence: CASSFGGSYEQYF. The CDR3 DNA follows: TGTGCCAGCAGCTTTGGCGGCTCCTACGAGCAGTACTTC.

The J gene is TRBJ2-3, the V gene TRBV7-2; D gene uncertain. Deletions cut 3 bases from V and 10 bases from J, with 23 bases between. The CDR3 runs to 16 residues. CDR1 is SGHTA and CDR2 is FQGNSA in the germline V gene. CDR3 amino acids: CASSFVLGSRHGAQYF. CDR3 DNA sequence: TGTGCCAGCAGCTTCGTTCTGGGTTCGCGGCATGGAGCGCAGTATTTT.

The chain is built from TRBV5-1 and TRBJ1-1; 7 bases agree with TRBD1. Germline CDR1 SGHRS, CDR2 YFSETQ. The CDR3 runs to 14 residues. The junction had 11 bases not matched to a gene; V was cut back by 4 bases and J by 8 bases. The CDR3 DNA reads TGCGCCAGCAGCCTCGTCCAGGGGGGCCGCGAAGCTTTCTTT. It encodes CASSLVQGGREAFF.

V and J are TRBV7-6 and TRBJ2-7; D possibly corresponds to TRBD1 (5 bases). Looked up from germline, CDR1 is SGHVS and CDR2 is FNYEAQ. The CDR3 spans 13 residues. Deletions cut 3 bases from V and 6 bases from J, with 12 bases between. CDR3 DNA sequence: TGTGCCAGCAGCTTTGGGGCTTTGGCCGAGCAGTACTTC. The encoded protein is CASSFGALAEQYF.

The chain combines TRBV5-1 with TRBJ1-1; 8 bases agree with TRBD1. The CDR3 has 14 residues. The germline V gene has CDR1 SGHRS and CDR2 YFSETQ. Germline trimming cut 4 bases from V and 4 bases from J; bases unmatched to any gene: 6. In DNA, the CDR3 is TGCGCCAGCAGCCCAGGGGGACAGGCCACTGAAGCTTTCTTT. It is translated as CASSPGGQATEAFF.

The rearrangement joins TRBV11-2 to TRBJ1-2; TRBD1 is a possible D gene (6 bases). The CDR3 has 13 residues. Per the germline V gene, CDR1 is SGHAT and CDR2 is FQNNGV. The V end was cut by 5 bases, the J end by 8 bases, with 15 bases between. The CDR3 sequence: CASSLGAGEGYTF. Written as DNA, the CDR3 is TGTGCCAGCAGCCTGGGGGCAGGGGAAGGCTACACCTTC.

This chain links TRBV6-5 with TRBJ2-1; unclear D gene. The CDR3 length is 13 residues. In germline, CDR1 is MNHEY, CDR2 SVGAGI. The V and J ends lost 4 bases and 4 bases respectively, with 8 bases between them. The CDR3 bases are TGTGCCAGCAGTTTTGACACTTACAATGAGCAGTTCTTC. Translated, it gives CASSFDTYNEQFF.

CDR3 in amino acids: CASSSYSDRANYGYTF. The CDR3 DNA sequence: TGTGCCAGCAGCTCGTACTCCGACAGGGCGAACTATGGCTACACCTTC. J is TRBJ1-2 and V is TRBV7-9, with TRBD1 identical over 7 bases. Germline values: CDR1 SEHNR, CDR2 FQNEAQ (reference sequence). Trimming removed 4 bases from V and 2 bases from J; junction bases left unmatched: 10. There are 16 residues in the CDR3.

The genes are TRBV10-3 and TRBJ1-3; no definite D call. This CDR3 has 14 residues. Germline loops: CDR1 ENHRY, CDR2 SYGVKD. V lost 11 bases and J 1 base, leaving 15 bases between the germline ends. In DNA form, the CDR3 reads TGTGCCGCAACACGGGTGCGGTCTGGAAACACCATATATTTT. It yields the protein CAATRVRSGNTIYF.

V usage is TRBV18 and J usage is TRBJ1-1, with TRBD1 as a possible D gene (6 bases). The CDR3 sequence is 15 residues long. Trimming pared 3 bases from V and 11 bases from J, leaving 22 bases between. Germline values: CDR1 KGHSH, CDR2 LQKENI. In DNA, the CDR3 is TGTGCCAGCTCACCCCTCGCAGGGGATCAGGGCAGCGCTTTCTTT. This translates into CASSPLAGDQGSAFF.

The chain employs TRBV6-5 and TRBJ1-1; 9 bases map to TRBD1. CDR3 length equals 13 residues. With 5 bases clipped from V and 10 bases from J, the junction kept 8 bases outside the gene matches. CDR1 is MNHEY, CDR2 SVGAGI, per germline. CDR3 in amino acids: CASSTGQGQAAFF. CDR3 in DNA: TGTGCCAGCAGTACGGGACAGGGACAGGCAGCTTTCTTT.

The chain couples TRBV6-5 to TRBJ2-1; D is uncertain. The CDR3 extends over 14 amino acids. Per germline, CDR1 MNHEY and CDR2 SVGAGI. Trimming removed 3 bases at V and 4 bases at J, with 10 bases between. CDR3 amino acids: CASSYSVPYNEQFF. The CDR3 DNA follows: TGTGCCAGCAGTTATTCGGTACCGTACAATGAGCAGTTCTTC.